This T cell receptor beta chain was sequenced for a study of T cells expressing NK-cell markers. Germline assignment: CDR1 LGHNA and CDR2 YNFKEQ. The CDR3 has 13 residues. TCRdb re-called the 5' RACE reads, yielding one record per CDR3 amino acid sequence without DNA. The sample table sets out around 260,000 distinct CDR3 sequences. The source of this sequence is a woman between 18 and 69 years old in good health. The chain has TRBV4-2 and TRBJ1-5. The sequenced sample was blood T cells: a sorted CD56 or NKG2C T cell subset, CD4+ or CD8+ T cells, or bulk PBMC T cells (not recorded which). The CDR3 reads CASSQEFDQPQHF.